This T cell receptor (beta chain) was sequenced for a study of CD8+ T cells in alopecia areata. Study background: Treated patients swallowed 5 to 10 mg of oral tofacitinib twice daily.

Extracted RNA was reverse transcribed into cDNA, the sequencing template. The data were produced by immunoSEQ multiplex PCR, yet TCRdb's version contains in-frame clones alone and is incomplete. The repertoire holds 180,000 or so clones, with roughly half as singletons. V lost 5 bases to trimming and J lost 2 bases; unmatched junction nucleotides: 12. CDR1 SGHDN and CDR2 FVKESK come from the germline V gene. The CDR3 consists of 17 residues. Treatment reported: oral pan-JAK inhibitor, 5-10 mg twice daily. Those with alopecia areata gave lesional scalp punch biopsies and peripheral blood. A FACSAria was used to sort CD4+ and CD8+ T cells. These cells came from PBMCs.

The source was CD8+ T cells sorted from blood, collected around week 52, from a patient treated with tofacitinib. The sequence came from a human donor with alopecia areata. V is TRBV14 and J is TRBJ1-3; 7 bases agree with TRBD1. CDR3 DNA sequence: TGTGCCAGCAGCGAGTTTCACGGGACAGCTACTGGAAACACCATATATTTT. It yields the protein CASSEFHGTATGNTIYF.